The rows below give T cell receptor beta chains drawn from one sample of a study of blood T cell repertoires in COVID-19. Assay used: immunoSEQ multiplex PCR; TCRdb lists only in-frame clones, some missing. The table has over 150,000 clones, approximately 83% seen once. Sequencing was carried out using peripheral blood. The receptors derive from a woman aged 40-49 years with COVID-19, enrolled during active disease. CDR3s include the opening cysteine and the closing phenylalanine or tryptophan. Each record gives: J gene, V gene, clone size, D gene, CDR3 protein, CDR3 DNA. The D gene is left open where the match is weak. Clone sizes are given selectively: once, few, many, or a class where the clone is expanded.

J: TRBJ1-2; V: TRBV4-1; size: NA; D: TRBD1; CDR3: CASSLGQGGNGYTF; DNA: TGCGCCAGCAGCCTAGGACAGGGAGGGAATGGCTACACCTTC
J: TRBJ1-2; V: TRBV29-1; size: NA; D: NA; CDR3: CSVGTDYGYTF; DNA: TGCAGCGTTGGAACTGACTATGGCTACACCTTC
J: TRBJ2-7; V: TRBV10-2; size: NA; D: TRBD1; CDR3: CASSESTGGLYEQYF; DNA: TGCGCCAGCAGTGAGTCGACAGGGGGTCTCTACGAGCAGTACTTC
J: TRBJ1-5; V: TRBV6-1; size: NA; D: NA; CDR3: CASSEKAGTGNQPQHF; DNA: TGTGCCAGCAGTGAGAAGGCGGGGACGGGCAATCAGCCCCAGCATTTT
J: TRBJ1-1; V: TRBV18; size: once; D: NA; CDR3: CASSPPLRSTEAFF; DNA: TGTGCCAGCTCACCACCTTTAAGGAGCACTGAAGCTTTCTTT
J: TRBJ2-7; V: TRBV19; size: NA; D: NA; CDR3: CATTPTSPAGEQYF; DNA: TGTGCCACTACCCCGACGTCTCCGGCGGGCGAGCAGTACTTC
J: TRBJ1-2; V: TRBV5-1; size: NA; D: NA; CDR3: CASSLDRVDGYTF; DNA: TGCGCCAGCAGCTTGGACAGGGTCGATGGCTACACCTTC
J: TRBJ1-5; V: TRBV2; size: NA; D: TRBD1; CDR3: CASRRQGVAQPQHF; DNA: TGTGCCAGCAGACGACAGGGAGTGGCTCAGCCCCAGCATTTT
J: TRBJ1-5; V: TRBV9; size: NA; D: NA; CDR3: CASSVGWRAPKHF; DNA: TGTGCCAGCAGCGTAGGATGGAGGGCCCCTAAGCATTTT
J: TRBJ2-5; V: TRBV15; size: NA; D: NA; CDR3: CATSRDVGGTDQETQYF; DNA: TGTGCCACCAGCAGAGATGTAGGGGGGACAGATCAAGAGACCCAGTACTTC
J: TRBJ2-7; V: TRBV2; size: NA; D: NA; CDR3: CASRNTGNRAYEQYF; DNA: TGTGCCAGCAGAAACACAGGGAATCGAGCCTACGAGCAGTACTTC
J: TRBJ1-2; V: TRBV29-1; size: NA; D: NA; CDR3: CSVEDRAGYTF; DNA: TGCAGCGTTGAAGACCGAGCCGGCTACACCTTC
J: TRBJ2-5; V: TRBV20-1; size: NA; D: TRBD2; CDR3: CSASRLAGGRQETQYF; DNA: TGCAGTGCTAGTCGACTAGCGGGAGGGAGACAGGAGACCCAGTACTTC
J: TRBJ2-7; V: TRBV12-3/TRBV12-4; size: NA; D: NA; CDR3: CASTFTTNEQYF; DNA: TGTGCCAGCACCTTCACGACTAACGAGCAGTACTTC
J: TRBJ1-3; V: TRBV11-2; size: NA; D: TRBD1; CDR3: CASSSGQGSGNTIYF; DNA: TGTGCCAGCAGCTCGGGACAGGGCTCTGGAAACACCATATATTTT
J: TRBJ2-1; V: TRBV29-1; size: NA; D: NA; CDR3: CSVVNGEQFF; DNA: TGCAGCGTGGTTAACGGTGAGCAGTTCTTC
J: TRBJ2-1; V: TRBV19; size: NA; D: TRBD2; CDR3: CASSIGSGRADEQFF; DNA: TGTGCCAGTAGTATCGGTAGCGGGAGGGCTGATGAGCAGTTCTTC
J: TRBJ2-2; V: TRBV4-2; size: NA; D: TRBD2; CDR3: CASSQGTSGGLLTGELFF; DNA: TGTGCCAGCAGCCAGGGGACTAGCGGGGGCTTACTCACCGGGGAGCTGTTTTTT
J: TRBJ2-7; V: TRBV6-6; size: NA; D: TRBD1; CDR3: CASSYETGFWYF; DNA: TGTGCCAGCAGTTACGAGACAGGGTTCTGGTACTTC
J: TRBJ1-4; V: TRBV5-1; size: few; D: NA; CDR3: CASSLHSRAGRGEKLFF; DNA: TGCGCCAGCAGCTTGCATTCCCGAGCAGGCCGGGGGGAAAAACTGTTTTTT
J: TRBJ2-7; V: TRBV6-6; size: NA; D: TRBD1; CDR3: CASSNSRGQGHEQYF; DNA: TGTGCCAGCAGTAACTCCCGGGGACAGGGCCACGAGCAGTACTTC
J: TRBJ1-2; V: TRBV3-1/TRBV3-2; size: few; D: TRBD1; CDR3: CASSQVSTGGPYGYTF; DNA: TGTGCCAGCAGCCAAGTGTCCACAGGGGGTCCTTATGGCTACACCTTC
J: TRBJ1-2; V: TRBV7-9; size: NA; D: NA; CDR3: CASSSTGIPYGYTF; DNA: TGTGCCAGCAGCTCTACCGGGATTCCCTATGGCTACACCTTC
J: TRBJ2-2; V: TRBV4-1; size: once; D: NA; CDR3: CASSQVPGVNTGELFF; DNA: TGCGCCAGCAGCCAAGTTCCAGGGGTGAACACCGGGGAGCTGTTTTTT
J: TRBJ2-5; V: TRBV19; size: NA; D: NA; CDR3: CASRPIPNTKEVHQETQYF; DNA: TGTGCCAGTAGGCCGATCCCGAACACAAAGGAGGTCCACCAAGAGACCCAGTACTTC
J: TRBJ2-3; V: TRBV7-2; size: once; D: NA; CDR3: CASSLGAETDTQYF; DNA: TGTGCCAGCAGCTTAGGAGCGGAGACAGATACGCAGTATTTT
J: TRBJ1-2; V: TRBV7-9; size: NA; D: TRBD1; CDR3: CASSEGQRLGYTF; DNA: TGTGCCAGCAGCGAGGGACAGCGTCTTGGCTACACCTTC
J: TRBJ1-4; V: TRBV29-1; size: NA; D: TRBD1; CDR3: CSGGQGGSAEKLFF; DNA: TGCAGCGGTGGACAGGGCGGATCGGCTGAAAAACTGTTTTTT
J: TRBJ2-7; V: TRBV7-6; size: NA; D: NA; CDR3: CASNAFGHLSHEQYF; DNA: TGTGCCAGTAACGCCTTCGGACACCTAAGCCACGAGCAGTACTTC
J: TRBJ2-1; V: TRBV13; size: NA; D: TRBD2; CDR3: CASSSETLAGDRNEQFF; DNA: TGTGCCAGCAGCTCCGAAACTTTAGCGGGAGATCGAAATGAGCAGTTCTTC
J: TRBJ2-5; V: TRBV6-1; size: once; D: NA; CDR3: CASSEREFLTQYF; DNA: TGTGCCAGCAGTGAACGGGAGTTCTTGACCCAGTACTTC
J: TRBJ1-5; V: TRBV18; size: NA; D: NA; CDR3: CASSLGTNSNQPQHF; DNA: TGTGCCAGCTCACTAGGGACAAATAGCAATCAGCCCCAGCATTTT
J: TRBJ2-1; V: TRBV28; size: NA; D: TRBD2; CDR3: CASSLTGRTYNEQFF; DNA: TGTGCCAGCAGTTTAACCGGGAGGACCTACAATGAGCAGTTCTTC
J: TRBJ2-3; V: TRBV10-3; size: NA; D: TRBD2; CDR3: CASGGTSGSTDTQYF; DNA: TGTGCCTCAGGCGGGACTAGCGGGAGCACAGATACGCAGTATTTT
J: TRBJ1-3; V: TRBV7-2; size: NA; D: TRBD1; CDR3: CASSLVVDPGQGTRYF; DNA: TGTGCCAGCAGCTTAGTAGTCGACCCGGGACAGGGGACAAGATATTTT
J: TRBJ1-1; V: TRBV6-6; size: NA; D: NA; CDR3: CASSPPGRTEAFF; DNA: TGTGCCAGCAGCCCCCCAGGGAGGACTGAAGCTTTCTTT
J: TRBJ2-5; V: TRBV4-2; size: NA; D: NA; CDR3: CASSPRGVEGAGETQYF; DNA: TGTGCCAGCAGCCCGAGGGGGGTGGAGGGGGCGGGAGAGACCCAGTACTTC
J: TRBJ1-4; V: TRBV5-8; size: NA; D: NA; CDR3: CASSPHPPGYEKLFF; DNA: TGTGCCAGCAGCCCTCACCCCCCGGGGTACGAAAAACTGTTTTTT
J: TRBJ2-4; V: TRBV29-1; size: NA; D: NA; CDR3: CSAGNLGGKNIQYF; DNA: TGCAGCGCAGGTAACCTCGGAGGGAAAAACATTCAGTACTTC
J: TRBJ1-6; V: TRBV10-1; size: NA; D: TRBD1; CDR3: CATSERGQGASPLHF; DNA: TGCGCCACCAGTGAGCGGGGACAGGGGGCTTCACCCCTCCACTTT
J: TRBJ1-5; V: TRBV19; size: NA; D: NA; CDR3: CASSISGSNQPQHF; DNA: TGTGCCAGTAGTATTTCAGGGAGCAATCAGCCCCAGCATTTT
J: TRBJ1-6; V: TRBV5-6; size: NA; D: TRBD1; CDR3: CASSLGTGHSPLHF; DNA: TGTGCCAGCAGCCTGGGGACAGGCCATTCACCCCTCCACTTT
J: TRBJ2-7; V: TRBV12-3/TRBV12-4; size: NA; D: NA; CDR3: CASSPVRENEQYF; DNA: TGTGCCAGCAGTCCGGTCCGAGAGAACGAGCAGTACTTC
J: TRBJ1-2; V: TRBV19; size: NA; D: NA; CDR3: CASSSTGKGGYTF; DNA: TGTGCCAGTAGTAGTACAGGGAAGGGTGGCTACACCTTC
J: TRBJ1-6; V: TRBV7-9; size: NA; D: NA; CDR3: CASSLAQAHNSPLHF; DNA: TGTGCCAGCAGCTTAGCGCAGGCTCACAATTCACCCCTCCACTTT
J: TRBJ1-3; V: TRBV2; size: NA; D: NA; CDR3: CASRQASGNTIYF; DNA: TGTGCCAGTAGACAGGCCTCTGGAAACACCATATATTTT
J: TRBJ2-7; V: TRBV28; size: NA; D: NA; CDR3: CASRYGTPSSYEQYF; DNA: TGTGCCAGCAGGTACGGGACTCCGAGCTCCTACGAGCAATACTTC
J: TRBJ2-1; V: TRBV7-9; size: NA; D: TRBD2; CDR3: CASSLGGLDNEQFF; DNA: TGTGCCAGCAGCTTAGGGGGACTAGACAATGAGCAGTTCTTC
J: TRBJ1-4; V: TRBV3-1/TRBV3-2; size: NA; D: TRBD1; CDR3: CASSHRGSGQAHGDEKLFF; DNA: TGTGCCAGCAGCCATCGAGGGTCAGGACAGGCCCACGGGGATGAAAAACTGTTTTTT
J: TRBJ2-1; V: TRBV27; size: NA; D: TRBD2; CDR3: CASSFVSGYYNEQFF; DNA: TGTGCCAGCAGTTTTGTTAGCGGGTACTACAATGAGCAGTTCTTC
J: TRBJ2-2; V: TRBV6-5; size: NA; D: NA; CDR3: CASRTEPLNTGELFF; DNA: TGTGCCAGCAGGACAGAGCCTCTAAACACCGGGGAGCTGTTTTTT
J: TRBJ1-2; V: TRBV5-1; size: NA; D: TRBD1; CDR3: CASSGTGGNGYTF; DNA: TGCGCCAGCAGCGGGACAGGGGGCAATGGCTACACCTTC
J: TRBJ2-7; V: TRBV6-2/TRBV6-3; size: NA; D: TRBD2; CDR3: CASSSRGTTSGGAWQYF; DNA: TGTGCCAGCAGTTCGCGTGGGACGACTAGCGGGGGGGCTTGGCAGTACTTC
J: TRBJ2-7; V: TRBV7-2; size: NA; D: TRBD1; CDR3: CASSRRQGGYEQYF; DNA: TGTGCCAGCAGCCGCCGACAGGGCGGGTACGAGCAGTACTTC
J: TRBJ1-2; V: TRBV5-1; size: NA; D: NA; CDR3: CASRKDSGYTF; DNA: TGCGCCAGCAGGAAGGACAGTGGCTACACCTTC